This TCR beta chain was sequenced for a study of blood T cell repertoires in COVID-19. Study-wide context: The United States, Italy and Spain provided the acute and convalescent COVID-19 samples. Sources were T cells, B-cell-depleted T cells, or PBMCs; the material itself was cDNA or gDNA.

Ten or more counts support this clone. Authors' processing steps: The authors estimated nucleated cell counts from reference gene primer amplification. TCRdb keeps only in-frame clones here, not all; method: immunoSEQ multiplex PCR. The D gene and trimming were derived from the DNA, and the V and J assignments and clone size from that table. The sample holds some 150,000 clones, 80% to 90% seen once. The CDR3 totals 17 residues. CDR1 is LGHDT and CDR2 is YNNKEL in the germline V gene (reference sequence). The V and J ends lost 2 bases and 2 bases respectively, with 16 bases between them. The sequence derives from a human donor in a cohort sampled during active COVID-19. The J gene is TRBJ1-3, the V gene TRBV3-1 (or the pseudogene TRBV3-2); D gene unclear. Sequenced material: peripheral blood. The CDR3 sequence: CASSQSRRGFAGNTIYF. DNA for the CDR3: TGTGCCAGCAGCCAATCCCGGCGGGGTTTCGCTGGAAACACCATATATTTT.